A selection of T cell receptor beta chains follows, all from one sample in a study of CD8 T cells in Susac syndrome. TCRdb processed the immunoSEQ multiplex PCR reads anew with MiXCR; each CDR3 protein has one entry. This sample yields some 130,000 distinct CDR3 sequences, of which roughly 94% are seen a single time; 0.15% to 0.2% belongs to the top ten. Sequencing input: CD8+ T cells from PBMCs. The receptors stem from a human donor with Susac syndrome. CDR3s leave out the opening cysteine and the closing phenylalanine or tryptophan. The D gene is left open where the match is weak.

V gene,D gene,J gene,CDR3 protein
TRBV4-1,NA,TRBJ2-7,ASSQDPTEEQY
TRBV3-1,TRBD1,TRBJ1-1,ASSQGTGGVGEAF
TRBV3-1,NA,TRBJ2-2,ASSQVLASGELF
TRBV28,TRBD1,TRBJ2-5,ASSLFGTGQETQY
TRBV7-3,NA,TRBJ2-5,ASSLTGGGETQY
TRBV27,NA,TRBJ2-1,ASSLAGTGGEQF
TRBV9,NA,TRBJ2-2,ASSATKSGTGELF
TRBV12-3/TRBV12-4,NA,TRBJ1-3,ASRGAGLGNTIY
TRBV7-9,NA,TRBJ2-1,ASSSPLTSGEQF
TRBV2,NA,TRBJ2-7,ASTRVTDGPSYEQY
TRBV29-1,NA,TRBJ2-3,SVEGTGTDTQY
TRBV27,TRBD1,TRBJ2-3,ASSLLGQGADTQY
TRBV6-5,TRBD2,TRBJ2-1,ASSYSGAGGPLF
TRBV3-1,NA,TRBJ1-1,ASSQVGGLGDTEAF
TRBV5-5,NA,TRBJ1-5,ASSSVTGFGQPQH
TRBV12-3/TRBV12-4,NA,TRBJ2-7,ASSSGTTSSYEQY
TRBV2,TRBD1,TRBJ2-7,AGDPGGDEQY
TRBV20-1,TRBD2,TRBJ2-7,SASGSGLAGGSRSYEQY
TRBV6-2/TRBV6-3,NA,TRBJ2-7,ASSYAGVPEQY
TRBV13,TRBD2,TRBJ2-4,ASSLPTSGNKNIQY
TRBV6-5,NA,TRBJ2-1,ASSYSLGTSGEQF
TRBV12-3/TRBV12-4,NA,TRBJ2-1,ASGLRVDEQF
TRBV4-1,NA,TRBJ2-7,ASSQDPGGYSYEQY
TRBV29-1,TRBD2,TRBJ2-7,SALLAGRYEQY
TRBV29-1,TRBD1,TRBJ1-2,SGTGGLWGGYT
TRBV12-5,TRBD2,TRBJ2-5,ASVNGASGTMTQY
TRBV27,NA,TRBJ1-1,ASSTIGNTEAF
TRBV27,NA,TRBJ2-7,ASSFMPSYEQY
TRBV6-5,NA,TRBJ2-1,ASSTSSYNEQF
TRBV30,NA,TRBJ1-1,AWSVGSHTEAF
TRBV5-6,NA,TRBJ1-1,ASSLDPGRNTEAF
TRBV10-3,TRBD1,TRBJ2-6,AIRETGDGANVLT
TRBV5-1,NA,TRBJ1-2,ASSLALSGPNYGYT
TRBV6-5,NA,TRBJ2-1,ASSYSADYFNEQF
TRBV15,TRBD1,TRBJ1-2,ATSRDGQGGGYT
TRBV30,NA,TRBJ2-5,AWSVWSSVEQETQY
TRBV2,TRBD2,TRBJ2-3,ASSHSRERNTDTQY
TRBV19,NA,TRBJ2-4,ASSVGTAEY
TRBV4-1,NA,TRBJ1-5,ASSQRSDSNQPQH
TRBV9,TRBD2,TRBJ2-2,ASGQRGTGELF
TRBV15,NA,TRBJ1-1,ATSRDSADEAF
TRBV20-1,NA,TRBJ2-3,SQETTDTQY
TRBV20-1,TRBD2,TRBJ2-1,SARKLGLAGENRYEQF
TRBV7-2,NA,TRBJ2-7,ASSSGQSAYEQY
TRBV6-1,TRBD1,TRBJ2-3,ASTGQGTDTQY
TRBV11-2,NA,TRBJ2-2,ASSPIKTGELF
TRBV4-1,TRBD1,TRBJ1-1,ASSHPGTGNTEAF
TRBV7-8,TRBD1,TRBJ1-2,ASSFGQGAFGYT
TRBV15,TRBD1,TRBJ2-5,ATSRWRDREETQY